This TCR beta chain came from a study of T cell repertoires in cytomegalovirus infection. Whole-study context: Evidence of both CMV infection and a matching HLA type came from public TCR beta signatures.

CDR1 and CDR2 from the germline V gene are SEHNR and FQNEAQ (reference sequence). The CDR3 covers 14 residues. Trimming at V came to 5 bases and at J to 3 bases, leaving 6 bases not matched to a gene. Worth noting for this clonotype: Its antigen remains unknown.

TCRdb used MiXCR to reprocess the reads, holding one entry per CDR3 protein. The data hold approximately 910,000 distinct CDR3 sequences, with under 40% observed a single time. The study, taken as a whole, reports: Of the TCR beta families, the public ones yielded a cumulative frequency that identified carriers of CMV plus the relevant HLA. HLA-C-restricted CMV-specific TCR beta clonotypes were dominant in the ex vivo response.

The chain combines TRBV7-9 with TRBJ1-2; TRBD1 matches at 7 bases. Specimen: cultured CD8+ T cells from PBMCs, collected from culture after CMV antigen stimulation. The receptor was derived from a human donor in good health (CMV status not recorded). Some clones in this sample may be carry-over from other donors' samples. DNA of the CDR3: TGTGCCAGCAGCCTAGGGACAGTTTACTATGGCTACACCTTC. This codes for CASSLGTVYYGYTF.